A selection of T cell receptor beta chains follows, all from one sample in a study of T cells in Graves' hyperthyroidism and ophthalmopathy. TCRdb re-derived calls from the multiplex PCR reads in MiXCR, one entry per CDR3 protein. The data show about 350,000 distinct CDR3 sequences, around 15% seen once. The sample was blood. The receptors derive from a woman between 55 and 75 years old with Graves' ophthalmopathy. Both conserved end residues are part of each CDR3. Each record gives: V gene, J gene, clone size, CDR3 length, D gene, CDR3 DNA, CDR3 protein. A D gene is named only where the DNA matches it firmly. Clone sizes are given selectively: once, few, many, or a class where the clone is expanded.

V gene: TRBV2
J gene: TRBJ1-5
clone size: many
CDR3 length: 15
D gene: .
CDR3 DNA: TGTGCCAGCAACCAAGAGGGGATTAGCAATCAGCCCCAGCATTTT
CDR3 protein: CASNQEGISNQPQHF

V gene: TRBV5-8
J gene: TRBJ2-1
clone size: few
CDR3 length: 16
D gene: .
CDR3 DNA: TGTGCCAGCAGCTCTCGCCAGGGGGGGTCCTACAATGAGCAGTTCTTC
CDR3 protein: CASSSRQGGSYNEQFF

V gene: TRBV11-2
J gene: TRBJ2-1
clone size: few
CDR3 length: 13
D gene: TRBD2
CDR3 DNA: TGTGCCAGCAGTAACCGGGGGGGCGGGGAGCAGTTCTTC
CDR3 protein: CASSNRGGGEQFF

V gene: TRBV18
J gene: TRBJ1-3
clone size: many
CDR3 length: 14
D gene: .
CDR3 DNA: TGTGCCAGCACTCAGGATCTAAGCGGAAACACCATATATTTT
CDR3 protein: CASTQDLSGNTIYF

V gene: TRBV28
J gene: TRBJ2-3
clone size: many
CDR3 length: 14
D gene: .
CDR3 DNA: TGTGCCAGCGGCTTGGCGGGGTGGGGAGATACGCAGTATTTT
CDR3 protein: CASGLAGWGDTQYF

V gene: TRBV2
J gene: TRBJ2-3
clone size: many
CDR3 length: 15
D gene: .
CDR3 DNA: TGTGCCAGCAGTGAAGGGTGGAGGGCTCCAGATACGCAGTATTTT
CDR3 protein: CASSEGWRAPDTQYF

V gene: TRBV5-1
J gene: TRBJ2-3
clone size: many
CDR3 length: 14
D gene: .
CDR3 DNA: TGCGCCAGCAGCGTGGAATGGGGCACAGATACGCAGTATTTT
CDR3 protein: CASSVEWGTDTQYF

V gene: TRBV28
J gene: TRBJ2-3
clone size: .
CDR3 length: 15
D gene: .
CDR3 DNA: TGTGCCAGCAGCTGGGCGGCGGGAAGGGGAGATACGCAGTATTTT
CDR3 protein: CASSWAAGRGDTQYF

V gene: TRBV29-1
J gene: TRBJ2-1
clone size: many
CDR3 length: 18
D gene: .
CDR3 DNA: TGCAGCGTCCTAACCCCGCTTCCGGGACAAGGGATCTCTGGTGAGCAGTTCTTC
CDR3 protein: CSVLTPLPGQGISGEQFF

V gene: TRBV12-3/TRBV12-4
J gene: TRBJ2-2
clone size: few
CDR3 length: 14
D gene: .
CDR3 DNA: TGTGCCAGCCGCGCATCGAACGCAGGGAGGGAGCTGTTTTTT
CDR3 protein: CASRASNAGRELFF

V gene: TRBV2
J gene: TRBJ1-6
clone size: .
CDR3 length: 13
D gene: TRBD1
CDR3 DNA: TGTGCCAGCAGTGGACAGGGTAACTCACCCCTCCACTTT
CDR3 protein: CASSGQGNSPLHF

V gene: TRBV20-1
J gene: TRBJ1-1
clone size: many
CDR3 length: 13
D gene: .
CDR3 DNA: TGCAGTGCGTACCAGGGTCTGAGCACTGAAGCTTTCTTT
CDR3 protein: CSAYQGLSTEAFF

V gene: TRBV15
J gene: TRBJ2-1
clone size: many
CDR3 length: 16
D gene: TRBD2
CDR3 DNA: TGTGCCACCAGCACACGACTAGCGGGAGCCTACAATGAGCAGTTCTTC
CDR3 protein: CATSTRLAGAYNEQFF

V gene: TRBV29-1
J gene: TRBJ2-3
clone size: many
CDR3 length: 15
D gene: TRBD1
CDR3 DNA: TGCAGCGTTAAGACAGGGCGAACTAGCACAGATACGCAGTATTTT
CDR3 protein: CSVKTGRTSTDTQYF

V gene: TRBV20-1
J gene: TRBJ2-3
clone size: few
CDR3 length: 12
D gene: .
CDR3 DNA: TGCAGTGCTAGAGCGGGGTTTGATACGCAGTATTTT
CDR3 protein: CSARAGFDTQYF

V gene: TRBV5-1
J gene: TRBJ1-4
clone size: .
CDR3 length: 14
D gene: .
CDR3 DNA: TGCGCCAGCAGCTTGGGCAGGAATTCCGAAAAACTGTTTTTT
CDR3 protein: CASSLGRNSEKLFF

V gene: TRBV19
J gene: TRBJ2-1
clone size: .
CDR3 length: 15
D gene: .
CDR3 DNA: TGTGCCAGTAGTCCCGAAGGGGGACTTGCTAATGAGCAGTTCTTC
CDR3 protein: CASSPEGGLANEQFF

V gene: TRBV7-2
J gene: TRBJ1-5
clone size: many
CDR3 length: 15
D gene: TRBD1
CDR3 DNA: TGTGCCAGCAGCTCGGGACAGGGAGGCAATCAGCCCCAGCATTTT
CDR3 protein: CASSSGQGGNQPQHF

V gene: TRBV27
J gene: TRBJ1-2
clone size: many
CDR3 length: 15
D gene: .
CDR3 DNA: TGTGCCAGCAGTTTAAGGTTTGACAGTTACTATGGCTACACCTTC
CDR3 protein: CASSLRFDSYYGYTF

V gene: TRBV5-1
J gene: TRBJ2-7
clone size: many
CDR3 length: 12
D gene: .
CDR3 DNA: TGCGCCAGCAGCCCAGGGGTGGACGAGCAGTACTTC
CDR3 protein: CASSPGVDEQYF

V gene: TRBV10-3
J gene: TRBJ2-3
clone size: many
CDR3 length: 15
D gene: TRBD1
CDR3 DNA: TGTGCCATCAGTGACGGACAGGGGCCCACAGATACGCAGTATTTT
CDR3 protein: CAISDGQGPTDTQYF

V gene: TRBV27
J gene: TRBJ2-7
clone size: .
CDR3 length: 16
D gene: TRBD2
CDR3 DNA: TGTGCCAGCAGAGCAGCACTGGGACTAGTGAGATACGAGCAGTACTTC
CDR3 protein: CASRAALGLVRYEQYF

V gene: TRBV12-3/TRBV12-4
J gene: TRBJ2-5
clone size: many
CDR3 length: 13
D gene: .
CDR3 DNA: TGTGCCAGCACCCGGGGGTTAGGGGAGACCCAGTACTTC
CDR3 protein: CASTRGLGETQYF

V gene: TRBV18
J gene: TRBJ1-1
clone size: many
CDR3 length: 14
D gene: .
CDR3 DNA: TGTGCCAGCTCACCGTCAGGGACGGAGACTGAAGCTTTCTTT
CDR3 protein: CASSPSGTETEAFF

V gene: TRBV2
J gene: TRBJ2-7
clone size: few
CDR3 length: 13
D gene: .
CDR3 DNA: TGTGCCAGCAGTGGTGTTCACTCCTACGAGCAGTACTTC
CDR3 protein: CASSGVHSYEQYF

V gene: TRBV5-5
J gene: TRBJ1-4
clone size: .
CDR3 length: 16
D gene: TRBD1
CDR3 DNA: TGTGCCAGCAGCGCGCGACAGGGGAGATATAATGAAAAACTGTTTTTT
CDR3 protein: CASSARQGRYNEKLFF

V gene: TRBV7-9
J gene: TRBJ1-6
clone size: .
CDR3 length: 15
D gene: TRBD1
CDR3 DNA: TGTGCCAGCAGCCCCCCGGGACAGCCTAATTCACCCCTCCACTTT
CDR3 protein: CASSPPGQPNSPLHF

V gene: TRBV6-1
J gene: TRBJ2-5
clone size: many
CDR3 length: 14
D gene: .
CDR3 DNA: TGTGCCAGCAGTCGAGGGACGGATGAAGAGACCCAGTACTTC
CDR3 protein: CASSRGTDEETQYF

V gene: TRBV7-2
J gene: TRBJ2-1
clone size: few
CDR3 length: 13
D gene: TRBD2
CDR3 DNA: TGTGCCAGCAGCCAGAGCGGGGGTAATGAGCAGTTCTTC
CDR3 protein: CASSQSGGNEQFF